This T cell receptor beta chain was observed in a study of T cells after yellow fever vaccination. TCRdb itself ran the 5' RACE reads through MiXCR, one entry per CDR3 protein. Of roughly 340,000 distinct CDR3 sequences in the sample, 3.5% to 4.5% were seen once. Overall study findings and caveats: The study re-detected most primary-vaccination clones after the booster (around 96% CD4, around 89% CD8). Abundant bulk-derived clonotypes could contaminate FACS-sorted repertoires. Weaker in magnitude, the secondary response showed a faster peak on day 5 versus 15.

This clonotype was observed many times. What it binds is not known. The sample in question was PBMCs, obtained 5 days after the yellow fever booster vaccination. The receptor was derived from a man aged 18 to 30 who received the YFV17D yellow fever vaccine.

This CDR3 reads CSARDPGRAAGELFF. For the CDR3, the DNA is TGCAGTGCTAGGGATCCCGGCCGGGCTGCCGGGGAGCTGTTTTTT. The J gene is TRBJ2-2, the V gene TRBV20-1, with D uncertain. From germline, CDR1 is DFQATT and CDR2 SNEGSKA (reference sequence). V was cut by 3 bases and J by 6 bases, with 17 bases left in between. The CDR3 has 15 residues.